This T cell receptor (beta chain) was identified during a study of CD8 T cells in ankylosing spondylitis. Points from the study as a whole: Among TCR beta sequences, a motif of under ten highly homologous variants appeared characteristic of ankylosing spondylitis blood.

TCRdb re-analysed the 5' RACE reads in MiXCR, keeping a single row per CDR3 protein. The sample lists more than 400,000 distinct CDR3 sequences, approximately 5% seen once, with under 4.5% in the top ten. This clonotype was recorded a few times. What it binds is unknown. The specimen was blood, either unsorted or a sorted T cell fraction (not recorded which). This sequence was found in a male donor with ankylosing spondylitis.

CDR3: CSARDHLAGEHNEQFF. CDR3 sequence (DNA): TGCAGTGCTAGAGATCATCTAGCGGGAGAGCACAATGAGCAGTTCTTC. This chain links TRBV20-1 with TRBJ2-1, with 10 nucleotides matching TRBD2. The CDR3 is 16 amino acids. The V gene's germline CDR1 is DFQATT and CDR2 SNEGSKA (reference sequence). Trimming at V came to 0 bases and at J to 5 bases, leaving 7 bases not matched to a gene.